This passage covers 25 T cell receptor beta chains from one sample sequenced in a study of CD8 T cells in ankylosing spondylitis. TCRdb called the 5' RACE reads again in MiXCR, with one record for every CDR3 protein. The table lists about 35,000 distinct CDR3 sequences, less than 4% of them singletons. Sequencing was performed on blood, either unsorted or a sorted T cell fraction (not recorded which). The receptors derive from a male donor with ankylosing spondylitis or in good health (not recorded which).

In its sample, this clonotype was seen many times. The gene calls are TRBV9 and TRBJ2-6; D remains unclear. Trimming cost V 3 bases and J 0 bases, with 7 bases left between them. The germline V gene has CDR1 SGDLS and CDR2 YYNGEE. This CDR3 spans 15 amino acids. CDR3 amino acids: CASSEVISGANVLTF. The CDR3 coding sequence is TGTGCCAGCAGCGAGGTGATCTCTGGGGCCAACGTCCTGACTTTC.

The sample holds many counts of this clonotype. The CDR3 reads CASSFGLAGVFGNTGELFF. The CDR3 nucleotides are TGTGCCAGCAGCTTTGGACTAGCGGGAGTGTTCGGGAACACCGGGGAGCTGTTTTTT. The chain has TRBV9 and TRBJ2-2; 13 bases are shared with TRBD2. The CDR3 sequence is 19 residues long. Trimming at V came to 4 bases and at J to 1 base, leaving 10 bases not matched to a gene. From germline, CDR1 is SGDLS and CDR2 YYNGEE.

At least ten counts were recorded for this clonotype. V usage is TRBV9 and J usage is TRBJ2-1; tentatively, D is TRBD2 (7 bases). This CDR3 is built from 17 residues. Trimming removed 2 bases at V and 0 bases at J, with 15 bases between. The germline V gene has CDR1 SGDLS and CDR2 YYNGEE. CDR3: CASSVGPGGSSYNEQFF. The CDR3 coding sequence is TGTGCCAGCAGCGTGGGGCCGGGGGGCTCCTCCTACAATGAGCAGTTCTTC.

Details on this clonotype: A clone one base away is much larger, so this may be a read error. This sequence joins TRBV9 and TRBJ1-6; tentatively, D is TRBD1 (6 bases). Trimming stripped 4 bases from V and 6 bases from J, with 11 bases between. There are 14 residues in the CDR3. The germline V gene encodes CDR1 SGDLS and CDR2 YYNGEE. The CDR3: CASSRQVGNSPLHF. CDR3 nucleotides: TGTGCCAGCAGCAGACAGGTAGGTAATTCACCCCTCCACTTT.

This clonotype was seen repeatedly, ten times or more. The chain links TRBV9 to TRBJ1-1; TRBD1 matches 8 bases. V was clipped by 4 bases and J by 4 bases; unmatched bases: 6. Germline assignment: CDR1 SGDLS and CDR2 YYNGEE. The CDR3 extends over 14 amino acids. This CDR3 reads CASSSGGISTEAFF. CDR3 DNA: TGTGCCAGCAGCTCAGGGGGCATAAGCACTGAAGCTTTCTTT.

This clonotype was seen many times. The chain joins TRBV9 to TRBJ2-1; D possibly corresponds to TRBD1 (6 bases). The CDR3 has 15 residues. Germline CDR1 is SGDLS and CDR2 is YYNGEE. V was shortened by 3 bases and J by 2 bases, with 12 bases between the two germline ends. The CDR3 bases are TGTGCCAGCAGCGGGACCGGGACAACCTACAATGAGCAGTTCTTC. Protein sequence: CASSGTGTTYNEQFF.

This clonotype was seen ten or more times. The rearrangement uses TRBV9 and TRBJ1-1; no reliable D call. The CDR3 spans 13 residues. Trimming shortened V by 4 bases and J by 1 base, and 8 bases separated the two germline ends. Germline V lookup: CDR1 SGDLS, CDR2 YYNGEE. The CDR3: CASSRTANTEAFF. The CDR3 region has the DNA TGTGCCAGCAGCAGGACGGCGAACACTGAAGCTTTCTTT. Full variable domain (remainder filled in from reference TRBV9 and TRBJ1-1): DSGVTQTPKHLITATGQRVTLRCSPRSGDLSVYWYQQSLDQGLQFLIQYYNGEERAKGNILERFSAQQFPDLHSELNLSSLELGDSALYFCASSRTANTEAFFGQGTRLTVV.

This clonotype was counted many times. The V and J genes are TRBV9 and TRBJ2-2; D gene unclear. This CDR3 has 18 residues. Between the trimmed V and J ends, which lost 0 bases and 0 bases, there was a span of 15 bases. Germline loops: CDR1 SGDLS, CDR2 YYNGEE. The CDR3 coding sequence is TGTGCCAGCAGCGTAGCCTTCCCAATGCCCGCGAACACCGGGGAGCTGTTTTTT. This codes for CASSVAFPMPANTGELFF.

This clonotype appeared many times. The chain links TRBV9 to TRBJ2-3; 7 bases map to TRBD1. In germline, CDR1 is SGDLS, CDR2 YYNGEE. Losses at the gene ends were 0 bases for V and 0 bases for J; bases not matched to a gene: 4. CDR3 length equals 16 residues. Here the CDR3 reads CASSVGGQASTDTQYF. CDR3 coding DNA: TGTGCCAGCAGCGTAGGCGGACAGGCTAGCACAGATACGCAGTATTTT.

This clonotype was counted at least ten times. The V call is TRBV9, the J call TRBJ2-2; 10 nucleotides agree with TRBD2. This CDR3 contains 18 residues. Unmatched junction bases numbered 8, after V lost 0 bases and J lost 3 bases. Germline V lookup: CDR1 SGDLS, CDR2 YYNGEE. This chain's CDR3 is CASSVELAGGGHTGELFF. The CDR3 coding sequence is TGTGCCAGCAGCGTAGAATTAGCGGGGGGAGGTCACACCGGGGAGCTGTTTTTT.

Ten or more counts support this clonotype. The chain carries TRBV9 and TRBJ2-2, with 8 bases fitting TRBD2. After removal of 3 bases from V and 4 bases from J, the junction contained 11 bases not matched to a gene. The CDR3 consists of 17 residues. Germline assignment: CDR1 SGDLS and CDR2 YYNGEE. CDR3 nucleotide sequence: TGTGCCAGCAGCGAGAGAACCGGGACTAGTGGCACCGGGGAGCTGTTTTTT. Protein: CASSERTGTSGTGELFF.

Comments on this clonotype: Just one base apart from a much larger clone, this may be a read error. The gene calls are TRBV9 and TRBJ1-1; a possible D gene is TRBD1 (5 bases). V was cut by 2 bases and J by 0 bases, with 17 bases left in between. Germline-derived CDR1 and CDR2 are SGDLS and YYNGEE. This CDR3 spans 17 amino acids. The CDR3 DNA sequence: TGTGCCAGCAGCGTCCGCCACGGGGCGAACATGAACACTGAAGCTTTCTTT. Its translation: CASSVRHGANMNTEAFF.

In this sample, this clonotype turned up many times. The gene calls are TRBV9 and TRBJ1-1; D not resolved. This CDR3 contains 14 residues. The germline CDR1 and CDR2 sequences are SGDLS and YYNGEE. V was trimmed by 0 bases and J by 0 bases, leaving 6 bases between them. CDR3 amino acids: CASSVDRLNTEAFF. The DNA of the CDR3 is TGTGCCAGCAGCGTAGACAGATTGAACACTGAAGCTTTCTTT.

Many counts were recorded for this clonotype. V gene TRBV9 combines with J gene TRBJ2-3, with D possibly being TRBD2 (6 bases). CDR3 length equals 14 residues. Germline V CDR1 and CDR2: SGDLS, YYNGEE. Deletions cut 6 bases from V and 4 bases from J, with 15 bases between. The CDR3 DNA is TGTGCCAGCACTAAAGGCGGGGCGGCAGATACGCAGTATTTT. It translates to CASTKGGAADTQYF.

This clonotype was seen many times. The V and J genes are TRBV9 and TRBJ1-1; D remains ambiguous. This CDR3 is 14 amino acids long. V was pared by 1 base and J by 0 bases, with 7 bases between. Germline values: CDR1 SGDLS, CDR2 YYNGEE. CDR3 amino acids: CASSVQSLNTEAFF. The CDR3 DNA is TGTGCCAGCAGCGTACAAAGTTTGAACACTGAAGCTTTCTTT.

There are many counts of this clonotype. The V and J genes are TRBV9 and TRBJ2-2, with 9 bases identical to TRBD1. This CDR3 region has 17 residues. V shed 4 bases and J 4 bases; nucleotides not matched to a gene: 11. Germline CDR1 SGDLS, CDR2 YYNGEE. Here the CDR3 reads CASSSRTGEGGTGELFF. The CDR3 nucleotides read TGTGCCAGCAGCTCCCGGACAGGGGAAGGGGGCACCGGGGAGCTGTTTTTT.

This clonotype was seen repeatedly, ten times or more. This chain connects TRBV9 to TRBJ2-3; a possible D gene is TRBD2 (5 bases). V lost 1 base and J lost 1, with 7 bases in between. Per germline, CDR1 SGDLS and CDR2 YYNGEE. The CDR3 is made up of 14 amino acids. DNA of the CDR3: TGTGCCAGCAGCGTATCCGGGGGCACAGATACGCAGTATTTT. This gives the protein CASSVSGGTDTQYF. The full variable domain, with the rest looked up from reference TRBV9 and TRBJ2-3, is DSGVTQTPKHLITATGQRVTLRCSPRSGDLSVYWYQQSLDQGLQFLIQYYNGEERAKGNILERFSAQQFPDLHSELNLSSLELGDSALYFCASSVSGGTDTQYFGPGTRLTVL.

The sample holds many counts of this clonotype. The rearrangement links TRBV9 to TRBJ2-1; TRBD2 matches at 11 bases. With 4 bases clipped from V and 2 bases from J, the junction kept 11 bases outside the gene matches. Per germline, CDR1 SGDLS and CDR2 YYNGEE. This CDR3 region has 18 residues. CDR3 DNA sequence: TGTGCCAGCAGCCCCAGTCCTACTAGCGGGGGTGCCTACAATGAGCAGTTCTTC. The encoded protein is CASSPSPTSGGAYNEQFF.

The CDR3 bases are TGTGCCAGCAGCGCCCCGAGAGGAGGTTTAGCGGGAACCGGGGAGCTGTTTTTT. It translates to CASSAPRGGLAGTGELFF. The chain combines TRBV9 with TRBJ2-2; 8 nucleotides line up with TRBD2. Germline V gene data show CDR1 as SGDLS and CDR2 as YYNGEE. Trimming removed 3 bases from V and 5 bases from J; junction bases left unmatched: 15. There are 18 residues in the CDR3.

This clonotype appeared many times. The chain carries TRBV9 and TRBJ2-1, with 7 bases that match TRBD1. Germline V gene sequence: CDR1 SGDLS, CDR2 YYNGEE. The CDR3 consists of 21 residues. After removal of 3 bases from V and 2 bases from J, the junction contained 23 bases not matched to a gene. CDR3 sequence reads: CASSGSGVPGQNLRTYNEQFF. The CDR3 DNA is TGTGCCAGCAGCGGCTCCGGCGTCCCGGGACAGAACCTCAGAACCTACAATGAGCAGTTCTTC. Full variable domain (outside the CDR3, taken from reference TRBV9 and TRBJ2-1): DSGVTQTPKHLITATGQRVTLRCSPRSGDLSVYWYQQSLDQGLQFLIQYYNGEERAKGNILERFSAQQFPDLHSELNLSSLELGDSALYFCASSGSGVPGQNLRTYNEQFFGPGTRLTVL.

This clonotype was found many times. This chain uses TRBV6-1 with TRBJ2-7; possible D gene TRBD1, 5 bases. The CDR3 runs to 15 residues. CDR1 is MNHNS and CDR2 is SASEGT in the germline V gene. V lost 7 bases to trimming and J lost 2 bases, with 18 bases between them. DNA for the CDR3: TGTGCCAGCACTCCTATGGGCCAGGGCACCTACGAGCAGTACGTC. Translated: CASTPMGQGTYEQYV.

This clonotype was seen ten or more times. The gene calls are TRBV9 and TRBJ2-6, with D possibly TRBD1 on 5 matching bases. Germline loops: CDR1 SGDLS, CDR2 YYNGEE. Trimming left V 5 bases short and J 1 base short, with 13 bases between. This CDR3 is 16 amino acids long. Written as DNA, the CDR3 is TGTGCCAGCAGGGGAAAGGGGCCTTCTGGGGCCAACGTCCTGACTTTC. Translated: CASRGKGPSGANVLTF. Full variable domain (missing parts from reference TRBV9 and TRBJ2-6): DSGVTQTPKHLITATGQRVTLRCSPRSGDLSVYWYQQSLDQGLQFLIQYYNGEERAKGNILERFSAQQFPDLHSELNLSSLELGDSALYFCASRGKGPSGANVLTFGAGSRLTVL.

This clonotype has a count of ten or more. The V gene is TRBV9, the J gene TRBJ2-6; 8 bases map to TRBD1. Germline assignment: CDR1 SGDLS and CDR2 YYNGEE. V lost 0 bases and J lost 4; bases outside the gene matches: 12. The CDR3 runs 19 residues. CDR3 nucleotides: TGTGCCAGCAGCGTAGTACCGGGACAGGTCCTGCGGGGGGCCAACGTCCTGACTTTC. Its translation is CASSVVPGQVLRGANVLTF.

This clonotype was counted at least ten times. The chain has TRBV9 and TRBJ2-5; a weak D match, TRBD1 (6 bases). The CDR3 covers 15 residues. Trimming removed 3 bases from V and 5 bases from J, with 17 bases in between. Germline V CDR1 and CDR2: SGDLS, YYNGEE. The CDR3 reads CASSARGSDWETQYF. The DNA of the CDR3 is TGTGCCAGCAGCGCGAGGGGGAGCGATTGGGAGACCCAGTACTTC.

This clonotype turned up a few times. The rearrangement uses TRBV9 and TRBJ2-2; no clear D. The CDR3 has 14 residues. Trimming took off 2 bases at V and 6 bases at J, with 11 bases between the two ends. The germline gives CDR1 SGDLS, CDR2 YYNGEE. The CDR3 DNA sequence: TGTGCCAGCAGCGTGGACGGTCTTCCCGGGGAGCTGTTTTTT. It specifies CASSVDGLPGELFF.